The 18 T cell receptor beta chains presented below share a single source sample, sequenced in a study of blood T cell repertoires in COVID-19. Profiled with immunoSEQ multiplex PCR; TCRdb holds only in-frame clones, not every one. The profile shows around 270,000 clones, roughly 89% of them singletons. Sequencing was carried out using peripheral blood. The receptors shown here come from a man in his forties with acute or convalescent COVID-19.

Concerning this clone: Other nucleotide sequences from this sample produce the same CDR3. This sequence joins TRBV12-3 or TRBV12-4 and TRBJ1-1, with no clear D. The V and J ends lost 3 bases and 1 base respectively, with 6 bases between them. The length of the CDR3 is 13 residues. DNA for the CDR3: TGTGCCAGCAGTTTGAGAGAGAACACTGAAGCTTTCTTT. Translation: CASSLRENTEAFF.

This clone has just one count. The chain recombines TRBV11-2 with TRBJ1-1; weak D call: TRBD1 (6 bases). V lost 1 base, J lost 7 bases, and 16 bases lay in between. Germline values: CDR1 SGHAT, CDR2 FQNNGV. This CDR3 is built from 15 residues. For the CDR3, the DNA is TGTGCCAGCAGCTTAGCTAGCGGACAGCAGAGTGAAGCTTTCTTT. Translating gives CASSLASGQQSEAFF.

The chain employs TRBV30 and TRBJ2-3; 8 positions match TRBD2. The CDR3 sequence is 14 residues long. The V gene end was trimmed by 5 bases and the J gene end by 0 bases; junction bases not matched to a gene: 4. Germline lookup yields CDR1 GTSNPN and CDR2 SVGIG (reference sequence). Here the CDR3 reads CAWGPGGSTDTQYF. CDR3 nucleotide sequence: TGTGCCTGGGGGCCGGGGGGGAGCACAGATACGCAGTATTTT.

The CDR3 bases are TGTGCCACCAGTGATCCAGATACTAGCGGGGGGCGGAATGAGCAGTTCTTC. Encoded protein: CATSDPDTSGGRNEQFF. This chain connects TRBV24-1 to TRBJ2-1, with 12 nucleotides matching TRBD2. In germline, CDR1 is KGHDR, CDR2 SFDVKD. The CDR3 has 17 amino acids. V shed 3 bases, J shed 7 bases, and the junction held 9 bases outside the gene matches.

The chain uses TRBV6-5 and TRBJ1-5; tentatively, D is TRBD1 (5 bases). The germline V gene encodes CDR1 MNHEY and CDR2 SVGAGI. V lost 4 bases and J 6 bases, leaving 13 bases between the germline ends. The CDR3 extends over 14 amino acids. CDR3 sequence (DNA): TGTGCCAGCAGTTGGGGCCAGACTCGTCAGCCCCAGCATTTT. This encodes CASSWGQTRQPQHF.

The chain carries TRBV12-3 or TRBV12-4 and TRBJ1-1; TRBD1 might be the D (5 bases). The CDR3 is made up of 12 amino acids. With 5 bases removed from V and 10 bases from J, the gap between germline ends came to 14 bases. CDR3 amino acids: CASSPWGGSAFF. DNA for the CDR3: TGTGCCAGCAGTCCCTGGGGGGGGTCAGCTTTCTTT.

The genes are TRBV27 and TRBJ1-5; weak D call: TRBD1 (6 bases). V was clipped by 6 bases and J by 5 bases, with 11 bases between them. Looked up from germline, CDR1 is MNHEY and CDR2 is SMNVEV (reference sequence). CDR3 length: 13 residues. The chain's CDR3 is CASSRQADQPQHF. CDR3 nucleotides: TGTGCCAGCAGCCGACAGGCGGATCAGCCCCAGCATTTT.

The chain links TRBV7-9 to TRBJ2-1; tentative D call: TRBD2 (7 bases). CDR1 is SEHNR, CDR2 FQNEAQ, per germline (reference sequence). Trimming shortened V by 5 bases and J by 2 bases, and 10 bases separated the two germline ends. This CDR3 comprises 14 residues. The CDR3 coding sequence is TGTGCCAGCAGCGGGGGGGCGGCCTACAATGAGCAGTTCTTC. Translation gives CASSGGAAYNEQFF.

The chain recombines TRBV7-2 with TRBJ1-6; D unclear. V was trimmed by 2 bases and J by 4 bases, leaving 6 bases between them. The CDR3 has 14 residues. Germline V lookup: CDR1 SGHTA, CDR2 FQGNSA. The CDR3 coding sequence is TGTGCCAGCAGCTTATTAGTATATAATTCACCCCTCCACTTT. Protein sequence: CASSLLVYNSPLHF.

This chain uses TRBV25-1 with TRBJ2-7; maybe TRBD1 (5 bases). The V end lost 1 base, the J end lost 0 bases, and 13 bases lay between the germline ends. CDR1 MGHDK and CDR2 SYGVNS come from the germline V gene. The CDR3 runs to 16 residues. CDR3 sequence (DNA): TGTGCCAGCAGTGAATGGGGCCGAGGTAGCTCCTACGAGCAGTACTTC. This sequence encodes CASSEWGRGSSYEQYF.

This clone was counted only a few times. The gene calls are TRBV7-9 and TRBJ1-3; 8 nucleotides match TRBD1. V trimming: 6 bases; J trimming: 3 bases; junction bases outside the gene matches: 10. The CDR3 is 16 residues long. Germline CDR1 is SEHNR and CDR2 is FQNEAQ (reference sequence). The CDR3 loop is CASRERGQGYGNTIYF. The CDR3, as DNA: TGTGCCAGCAGGGAAAGAGGACAGGGCTATGGAAACACCATATATTTT.

The chain recombines TRBV9 with TRBJ1-2, with a tentative D call TRBD1 (5 bases). The CDR3 is made up of 16 amino acids. CDR1 and CDR2 from the germline V gene are SGDLS and YYNGEE. Trimming removed 3 bases at V and 7 bases at J, with 22 bases between. This CDR3 reads CASSDIGTATGSGYTF. The CDR3 DNA reads as TGTGCCAGCAGCGATATCGGGACCGCAACCGGGAGTGGCTACACCTTC.

This clone was seen once. The rearrangement links TRBV2 to TRBJ2-7, with D possibly being TRBD2 (7 bases). The CDR3 is 14 residues long. Germline V gene data show CDR1 as SNHLY and CDR2 as FYNNEI. V lost 11 bases to trimming and J lost 7 bases, with 24 bases between them. The CDR3 loop reads CAGRGGGGPGEQYF. In DNA, the CDR3 is TGTGCCGGACGCGGAGGGGGGGGACCGGGTGAGCAGTACTTC. Together with reference TRBV2 and TRBJ2-7, the CDR3 gives the full variable domain: EPEVTQTPSHQVTQMGQEVILRCVPISNHLYFYWYRQILGQKVEFLVSFYNNEISEKSEIFDDQFSVERPDGSNFTLKIRSTKLEDSAMYFCAGRGGGGPGEQYFGPGTRLTVT.

This chain joins TRBV2 and TRBJ1-4; perhaps TRBD1 as D (5 bases). The germline CDR1 and CDR2 sequences are SNHLY and FYNNEI. V gave up 1 base and J gave up 5 bases, with 14 bases separating them. This CDR3 contains 16 residues. CDR3 sequence: CASSEGGGFGNEKLFF. DNA of the CDR3: TGTGCCAGCAGTGAAGGGGGGGGATTCGGGAATGAAAAACTGTTTTTT.

The CDR3 DNA reads as TGTGCCAGTAGTCCCCAGGGAATCACTGAAGCTTTCTTT. This gives the protein CASSPQGITEAFF. The chain links TRBV19 to TRBJ1-1; D is perhaps TRBD1 (5 bases). V dropped 5 bases and J dropped 4 bases, with 11 bases sitting between them. CDR3 length equals 13 residues. Germline loops: CDR1 LNHDA, CDR2 SQIVND (reference sequence). Full variable domain (missing parts from reference TRBV19 and TRBJ1-1): DGGITQSPKYLFRKEGQNVTLSCEQNLNHDAMYWYRQDPGQGLRLIYYSQIVNDFQKGDIAEGYSVSREKKESFPLTVTSAQKNPTAFYLCASSPQGITEAFFGQGTRLTVV.

The rearrangement links TRBV7-9 to TRBJ1-4; 9 nucleotides match TRBD1. There are 16 residues in the CDR3. The V gene end was trimmed by 1 base and the J gene end by 4 bases; junction bases not matched to a gene: 4. Germline V CDR1 and CDR2: SEHNR, FQNEAQ (reference sequence). Here the CDR3 reads CASSLETGGFNEKLFF. The CDR3 region has the DNA TGTGCCAGCAGCTTAGAGACAGGGGGTTTTAATGAAAAACTGTTTTTT.

This chain connects TRBV12-5 to TRBJ2-2; D remains unclear. Germline V lookup: CDR1 LGHNT, CDR2 FRNRAP. Trimming pared 0 bases from V and 1 base from J, leaving 12 bases between. This CDR3 has 17 amino acids. The CDR3 loop reads CASGLVADIMNTGELFF. CDR3 nucleotides: TGTGCTAGTGGTTTGGTGGCAGACATCATGAACACCGGGGAGCTGTTTTTT.

This chain links TRBV7-9 with TRBJ1-3; D is perhaps TRBD1 (5 bases). Germline V gene sequence: CDR1 SEHNR, CDR2 FQNEAQ (reference sequence). The CDR3 has 17 residues. The V and J ends lost 4 bases and 0 bases respectively, with 16 bases between them. The CDR3 protein is CASSSITGGSSGNTIYF. Written as DNA, the CDR3 is TGTGCCAGCAGCTCCATCACAGGCGGCAGCTCTGGAAACACCATATATTTT.